Here is one T cell receptor beta chain with its context. This specimen comes from a study of CD8 T cells in Susac syndrome. Germline loops: CDR1 MNHEY, CDR2 SVGEGT. This CDR3 has 15 amino acids. V lost 7 bases to trimming and J lost 2 bases, with 15 bases between them. RNA, at about 0.45 to 1 ug, was reverse transcribed with random hexamers. The immunoSEQ assay covered 54 Vbeta and 13 Jbeta segments for CDR3. TCRdb re-analysed the immunoSEQ multiplex PCR reads in MiXCR, keeping a single row per CDR3 protein. Of 40,000 to 60,000 distinct CDR3 sequences in the sample, 93% were seen once. Negative isolation was used for CD8+ and CD4+ T cells, and FACS enrichment was applied to TEMRA cells.

The chain couples TRBV6-2 or TRBV6-3 to TRBJ2-1; D may be TRBD1 (5 bases). The specimen sequenced was CD8+ T cells from PBMCs. The receptor was isolated from a human donor with multiple sclerosis. The CDR3 region is CASKIQGTPYNEQFF. Written as DNA, the CDR3 is TGTGCCAGCAAAATTCAGGGTACCCCCTACAATGAGCAGTTCTTC.